The T cell receptor beta chain under discussion was sequenced for a study of T cell responses to AZD1222 COVID-19 vaccine. Study-level results: With two AZD1222 doses given, Spike-specific TCR breadth and depth both rose. Repertoires were sampled only after the peak T cell response. The number of AZD1222 recipients seropositive at baseline was only five to seven. There were mostly white British donors and more females than males, and clonal diversity was possibly underestimated.

Produced via immunoSEQ multiplex PCR; TCRdb's table is partial and in-frame only. The data show tens of thousands of clones, approximately 90% seen once. In the case of this clone: Its antigen is still unknown.

The CDR3 covers 15 residues. The ends lost 3 bases at V and 4 bases at J; junction bases unmatched: 7. Germline V gene data show CDR1 as LNHDA and CDR2 as SQIVND (reference sequence). The rearrangement links TRBV19 to TRBJ1-1; 8 bases fit TRBD1. The receptor's source is an adult who received the AZD1222 COVID-19 vaccine. The material was peripheral blood, obtained 28 days after the second AZD1222 dose. CDR3: CASSIGGQEATEAFF. CDR3 bases: TGTGCCAGTAGTATTGGGGGACAGGAGGCCACTGAAGCTTTCTTT.